This TCR beta chain emerged from a study of Ad26.COV2.S vaccination and SARS-CoV-2 variants. Overall study context: Intramuscular Ad26.COV2.S doses were given once or twice, 56 days apart. Study findings and constraints: Vaccinees displayed broader spike-specific TCR repertoires than placebo recipients. Vaccine and placebo recipients had similar non-spike TCR breadth.

Treatment of the sample: 19 received Ad26.COV2.S at low or high dose, single or two shots; 5 received placebo; per-sample allocation not given. The samples date from day 63 after the first vaccine or placebo injection. Concerning this clone: The antigen remains undetermined.

Produced via immunoSEQ multiplex PCR; TCRdb's table is partial and in-frame only. The table has some 390,000 clones, about nine tenths seen once. The CDR3 has 15 residues. V lost 1 base, J lost 4 bases, and 14 bases lay in between. CDR1 is SGHRS and CDR2 is YFSETQ in the germline V gene. The V call is TRBV5-1, the J call TRBJ1-1; D is ambiguous. The receptor comes from a person between 18 and 60 years old who received the Ad26.COV2.S COVID-19 vaccine or a placebo. The sample consisted of peripheral blood, taken in a trial of Ad26.COV2.S vaccine versus placebo. In nucleotides, the CDR3 is TGCGCCAGCAGCTTGAAGATGGGAAGTGTCACTGAAGCTTTCTTT. Translating gives CASSLKMGSVTEAFF. Full variable domain (rest looked up from reference TRBV5-1 and TRBJ1-1): KAGVTQTPRYLIKTRGQQVTLSCSPISGHRSVSWYQQTPGQGLQFLFEYFSETQRNKGNFPGRFSGRQFSNSRSEMNVSTLELGDSALYLCASSLKMGSVTEAFFGQGTRLTVV.